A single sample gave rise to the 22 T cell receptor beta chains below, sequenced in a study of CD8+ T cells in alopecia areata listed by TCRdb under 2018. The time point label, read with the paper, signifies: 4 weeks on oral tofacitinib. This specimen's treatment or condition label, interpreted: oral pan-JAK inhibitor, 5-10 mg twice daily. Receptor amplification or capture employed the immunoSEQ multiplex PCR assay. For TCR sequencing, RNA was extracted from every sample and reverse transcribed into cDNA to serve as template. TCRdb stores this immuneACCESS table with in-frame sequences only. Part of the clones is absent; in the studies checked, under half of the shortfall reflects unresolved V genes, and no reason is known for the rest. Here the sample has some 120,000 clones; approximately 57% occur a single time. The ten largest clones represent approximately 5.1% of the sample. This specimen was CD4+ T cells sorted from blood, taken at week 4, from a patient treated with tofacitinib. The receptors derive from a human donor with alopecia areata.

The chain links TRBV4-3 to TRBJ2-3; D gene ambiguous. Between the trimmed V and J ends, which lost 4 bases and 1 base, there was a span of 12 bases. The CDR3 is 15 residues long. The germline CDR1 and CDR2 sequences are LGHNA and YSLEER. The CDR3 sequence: CASSRDPTGTDTQYF. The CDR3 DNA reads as TGCGCCAGCAGCCGTGACCCGACGGGCACAGATACGCAGTATTTT.

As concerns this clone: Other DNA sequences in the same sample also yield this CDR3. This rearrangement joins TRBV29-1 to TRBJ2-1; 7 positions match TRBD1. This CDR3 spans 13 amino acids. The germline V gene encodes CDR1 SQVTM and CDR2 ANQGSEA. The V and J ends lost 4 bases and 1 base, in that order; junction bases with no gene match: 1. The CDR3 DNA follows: TGCAGCGTTGGACAGGGTTCCTACAATGAGCAGTTCTTC. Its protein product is CSVGQGSYNEQFF.

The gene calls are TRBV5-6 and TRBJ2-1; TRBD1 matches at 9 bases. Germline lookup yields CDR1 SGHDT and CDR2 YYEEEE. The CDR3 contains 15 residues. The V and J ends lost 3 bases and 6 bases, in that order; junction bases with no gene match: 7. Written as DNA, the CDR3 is TGTGCCAGCAGCTGGGGGACAGGGAAAGGCAATGAGCAGTTCTTC. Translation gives CASSWGTGKGNEQFF. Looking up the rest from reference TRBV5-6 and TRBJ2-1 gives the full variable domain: DAGVTQSPTHLIKTRGQQVTLRCSPKSGHDTVSWYQQALGQGPQFIFQYYEEEERQRGNFPDRFSGHQFPNYSSELNVNALLLGDSALYLCASSWGTGKGNEQFFGPGTRLTVL.

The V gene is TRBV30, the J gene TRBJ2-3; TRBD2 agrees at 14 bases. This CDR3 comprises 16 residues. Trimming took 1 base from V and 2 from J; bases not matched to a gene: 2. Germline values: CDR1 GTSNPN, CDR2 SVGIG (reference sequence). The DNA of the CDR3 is TGTGCCTGGAGTGAGGGACTAGCGGGAGCCACAGATACGCAGTATTTT. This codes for CAWSEGLAGATDTQYF.

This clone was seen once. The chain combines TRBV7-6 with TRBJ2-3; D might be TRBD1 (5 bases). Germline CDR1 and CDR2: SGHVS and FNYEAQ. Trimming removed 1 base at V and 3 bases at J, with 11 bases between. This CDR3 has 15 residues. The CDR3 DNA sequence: TGTGCCAGCAGCTTAGATGGGGCTCGGACAGATACGCAGTATTTT. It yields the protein CASSLDGARTDTQYF.

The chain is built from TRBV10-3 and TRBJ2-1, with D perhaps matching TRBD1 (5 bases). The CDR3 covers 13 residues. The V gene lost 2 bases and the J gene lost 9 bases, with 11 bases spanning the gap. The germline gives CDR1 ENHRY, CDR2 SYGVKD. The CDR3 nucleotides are TGTGCCATCAGTGAGCTAGACAGATCTGAGCAGTTCTTC. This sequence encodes CAISELDRSEQFF.

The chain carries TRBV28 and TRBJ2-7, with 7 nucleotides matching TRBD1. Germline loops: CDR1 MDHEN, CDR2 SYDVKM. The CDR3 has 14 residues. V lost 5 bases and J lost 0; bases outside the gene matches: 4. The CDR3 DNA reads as TGTGCCAGCAGTCCACGGACAGGCTCCTACGAGCAGTACTTC. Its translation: CASSPRTGSYEQYF.

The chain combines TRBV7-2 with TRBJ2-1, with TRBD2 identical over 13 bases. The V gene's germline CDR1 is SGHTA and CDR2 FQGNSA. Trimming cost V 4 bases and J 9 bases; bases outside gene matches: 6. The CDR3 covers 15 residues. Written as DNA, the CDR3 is TGTGCCAGCAGCTCAACTAGCGGGGGGGTGGCTGAGCAGTTCTTC. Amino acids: CASSSTSGGVAEQFF.

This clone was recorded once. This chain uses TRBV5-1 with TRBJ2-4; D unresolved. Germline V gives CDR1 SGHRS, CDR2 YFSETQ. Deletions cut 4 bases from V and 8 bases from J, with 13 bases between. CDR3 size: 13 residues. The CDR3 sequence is CASSPKIGDIQYF. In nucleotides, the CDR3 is TGCGCCAGCAGCCCGAAAATTGGCGACATTCAGTACTTC.

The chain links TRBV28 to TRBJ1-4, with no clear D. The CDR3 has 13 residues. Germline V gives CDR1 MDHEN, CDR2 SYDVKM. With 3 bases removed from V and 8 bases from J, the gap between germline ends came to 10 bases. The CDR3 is CASSLAKVEKLFF. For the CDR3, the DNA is TGTGCCAGCAGTTTGGCCAAAGTGGAAAAACTGTTTTTT.

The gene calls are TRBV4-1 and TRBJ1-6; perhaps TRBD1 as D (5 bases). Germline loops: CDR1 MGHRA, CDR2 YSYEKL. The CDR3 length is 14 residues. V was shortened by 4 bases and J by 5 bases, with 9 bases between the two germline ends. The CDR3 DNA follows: TGCGCCAGCAGCCTCGGGACCGATAATTCACCCCTCCACTTT. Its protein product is CASSLGTDNSPLHF.

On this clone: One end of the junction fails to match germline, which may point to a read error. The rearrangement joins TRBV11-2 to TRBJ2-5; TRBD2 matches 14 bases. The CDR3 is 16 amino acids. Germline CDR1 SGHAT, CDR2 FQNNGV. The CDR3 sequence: CASSQGTSGSMETQYF. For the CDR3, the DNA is TGCGCCAGCAGCCAGGGGACTAGCGGGAGCATGGAGACCCAGTACTTC.

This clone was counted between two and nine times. This CDR3 reads CASTVLAGAYNEQFF. CDR3 in DNA: TGTGCCAGCACCGTTCTAGCGGGGGCATACAATGAGCAGTTCTTC. The J gene is TRBJ2-1, the V gene TRBV6-1; 10 nucleotides agree with TRBD2. CDR3 size: 15 residues. Per germline, CDR1 MNHNS and CDR2 SASEGT. V lost 7 bases and J lost 4; bases outside the gene matches: 7.

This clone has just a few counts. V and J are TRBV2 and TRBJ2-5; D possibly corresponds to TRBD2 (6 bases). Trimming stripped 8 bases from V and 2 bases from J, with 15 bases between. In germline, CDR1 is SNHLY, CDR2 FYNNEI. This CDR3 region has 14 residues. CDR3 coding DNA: TGTGCCAGCGGCCGCGGGGCGGAGCAAGAGACCCAGTACTTC. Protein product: CASGRGAEQETQYF.

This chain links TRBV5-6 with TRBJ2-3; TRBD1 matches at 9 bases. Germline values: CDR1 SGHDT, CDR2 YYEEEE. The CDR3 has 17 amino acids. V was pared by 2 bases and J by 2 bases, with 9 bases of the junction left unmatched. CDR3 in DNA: TGTGCCAGCAGCTTCGGGACAGGGATCGGTATCACAGATACGCAGTATTTT. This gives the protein CASSFGTGIGITDTQYF.

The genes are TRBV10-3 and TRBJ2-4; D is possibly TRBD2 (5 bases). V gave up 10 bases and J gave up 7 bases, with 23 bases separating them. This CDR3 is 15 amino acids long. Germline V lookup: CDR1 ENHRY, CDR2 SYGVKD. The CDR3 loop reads CATGFRTTRGNIQYF. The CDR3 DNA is TGTGCCACAGGTTTTAGAACCACCCGCGGGAACATTCAGTACTTC.

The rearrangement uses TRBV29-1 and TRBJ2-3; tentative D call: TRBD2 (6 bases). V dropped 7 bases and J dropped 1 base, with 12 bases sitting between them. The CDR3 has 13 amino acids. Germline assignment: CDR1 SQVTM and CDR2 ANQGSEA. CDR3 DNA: TGCAGCGCCGGAGGGGCCGGCACAGATACGCAGTATTTT. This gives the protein CSAGGAGTDTQYF.

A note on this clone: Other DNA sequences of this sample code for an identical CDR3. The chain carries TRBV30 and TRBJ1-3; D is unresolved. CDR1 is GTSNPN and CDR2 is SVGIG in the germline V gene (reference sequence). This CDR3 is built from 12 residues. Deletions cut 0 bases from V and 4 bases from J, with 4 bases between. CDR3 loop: CAWSVEGNTIYF. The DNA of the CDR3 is TGTGCCTGGAGTGTCGAGGGAAACACCATATATTTT.

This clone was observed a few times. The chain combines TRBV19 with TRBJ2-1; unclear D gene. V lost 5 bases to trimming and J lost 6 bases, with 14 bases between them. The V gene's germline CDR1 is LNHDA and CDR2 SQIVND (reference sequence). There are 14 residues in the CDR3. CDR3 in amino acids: CASSGVDISNEQFF. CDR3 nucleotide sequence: TGTGCCAGTAGTGGGGTCGACATATCCAATGAGCAGTTCTTC.

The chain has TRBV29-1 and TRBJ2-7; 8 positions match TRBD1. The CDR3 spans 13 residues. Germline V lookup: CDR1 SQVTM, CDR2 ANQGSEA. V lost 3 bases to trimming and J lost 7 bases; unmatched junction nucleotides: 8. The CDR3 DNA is TGCAGCGTTGAGACCGACAGGGGAAGAGAGCAGTACTTC. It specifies CSVETDRGREQYF.

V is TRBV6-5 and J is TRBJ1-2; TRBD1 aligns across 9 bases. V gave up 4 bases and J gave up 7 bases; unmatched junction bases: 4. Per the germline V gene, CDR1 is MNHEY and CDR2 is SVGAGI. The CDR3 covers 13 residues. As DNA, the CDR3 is TGTGCCAGCAGTTTGGGACAGGGAGGTGGCTACACCTTC. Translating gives CASSLGQGGGYTF.

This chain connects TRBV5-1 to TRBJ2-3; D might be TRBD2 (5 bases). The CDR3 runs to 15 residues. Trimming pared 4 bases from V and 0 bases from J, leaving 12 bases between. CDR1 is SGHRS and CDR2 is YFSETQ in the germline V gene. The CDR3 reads CASSPGLESTDTQYF. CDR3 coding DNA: TGCGCCAGCAGCCCAGGACTGGAGAGCACAGATACGCAGTATTTT.